This T cell receptor (beta chain) came from a study of blood T cell repertoires in COVID-19. Background on the study: Acute-phase and convalescent COVID-19 samples originated in the United States, Italy and Spain.

Per the original data handling: Researchers report that nucleated cell counts were estimated from reference gene primer amplification. The protocol was immunoSEQ multiplex PCR, while the TCRdb copy is restricted to in-frame clones and leaves out a portion. That table supplies the V and J calls and clone size; D and trimming were determined from the DNA. The sample holds about 270,000 clones; 80% to 90% are singletons and the top ten take roughly 4.3%. Participants came from about 23 US areas, aged about 18 to 89 years. Researchers sorted participants into cohorts using their self-reported clinical history. V trimming: 1 base; J trimming: 4 bases; junction bases outside the gene matches: 2. This CDR3 region has 15 residues. Germline CDR1 MDHEN, CDR2 SYDVKM.

Sequencing was carried out using PBMCs or T cells enriched from blood (not recorded which). The sequence came from a woman in her twenties or thirties with acute COVID-19. The chain carries TRBV28 and TRBJ2-3, with 10 positions matching TRBD2. This chain's CDR3 is CASSLLAGGADTQYF. As DNA, the CDR3 is TGTGCCAGCAGTTTATTAGCGGGAGGAGCAGATACGCAGTATTTT.